These T cell receptor beta chains were read from a single sample in a study of glioma-infiltrating T cells after dendritic cell vaccination. TCRdb keeps only in-frame clones here, not all; method: immunoSEQ multiplex PCR. The table records about 100,000 clones, 80% of them present only once. Source: blood, taken after dendritic cell vaccination. Receptors were obtained from a human donor with glioblastoma. Both conserved end residues are trimmed from each CDR3. The order of the fields is clone size, V gene, J gene, CDR3 protein. Size tells how often a clone was seen (once, few, many) or the class of an expanded clone, and some rows leave it out.

-	TRBV5-1	TRBJ1-1	ASSLKSYTEAF
-	TRBV19	TRBJ2-2	ASRPGWDTGELF
few	TRBV10-3	TRBJ2-1	AISDQGSYNEQF
-	TRBV5-4	TRBJ1-1	ASSWERGRSTEAF
-	TRBV19	TRBJ1-2	ASSIGGFYGYT
few	TRBV11-2	TRBJ2-7	ASSRDSTPYEQY
once	TRBV10-3	TRBJ2-7	AISDPPRQYEQY
-	TRBV29-1	TRBJ2-7	SVTGVPAYEQY
-	TRBV10-3	TRBJ2-1	AISESMGRGQF
-	TRBV19	TRBJ2-7	ASSISGSDGEQY
-	TRBV6-1	TRBJ1-2	ASSHSYGYT
-	TRBV4-1	TRBJ1-3	ASGDSPYTIY
-	TRBV5-1	TRBJ1-1	ASSPSLTGSTEAF
-	TRBV10-3	TRBJ1-1	AIRTTGSEAF
-	TRBV29-1	TRBJ2-7	SVAGEYEQY
-	TRBV29-1	TRBJ2-2	SAGAGDETGELF
-	TRBV6-1	TRBJ1-5	ASRRTGDSNQPQH
-	TRBV6-5	TRBJ1-2	ASSYMGGSYGYT
-	TRBV29-1	TRBJ1-2	SVRQKTYGYT
once	TRBV19	TRBJ1-5	ASTRRTGTLNSNQPQH
-	TRBV14	TRBJ1-1	ASSPGDTEAF
-	TRBV7-9	TRBJ2-2	ASVGQPNTGELF
-	TRBV6-1	TRBJ2-1	ASSEVTDYNEQF
once	TRBV19	TRBJ1-2	ASSSTGVRGYT
-	TRBV10-3	TRBJ1-2	ASSVEDYYGYT
once	TRBV5-1	TRBJ1-3	ASSPNPGNTIY
-	TRBV7-9	TRBJ2-1	ASSNPPAAGGHEQF
-	TRBV5-1	TRBJ2-3	ASSLEQTTDTQY